A single T cell receptor beta chain is shown here with its context. Germline CDR1 is DFQATT and CDR2 is SNEGSKA (reference sequence). V gave up 4 bases and J gave up 8 bases, with 11 bases separating them. The CDR3 extends over 12 amino acids. Primers used in a second PCR of roughly 7 to 12 cycles were a sample-barcoded 5' primer and a J-beta primer mix. TCRdb fed the 5' RACE reads into MiXCR, producing one record per CDR3 protein. The data hold some 710,000 distinct CDR3 sequences, with about 20% observed a single time. The data were taken from a study of blood T cells in healthy people across ages. Sequenced material: blood. This chain links TRBV20-1 with TRBJ1-4; D may be TRBD1 (5 bases). The sequence was obtained from a man between 65 and 79 years old in good health. This chain's CDR3 is CSATGGLEKLFF. The DNA of the CDR3 is TGCAGTGCTACCGGGGGATTAGAAAAACTGTTTTTT.